This TCR beta chain was recovered during a study of blood T cell repertoires in COVID-19. Whole-study context: Researchers got acute and convalescent COVID-19 samples from the United States, Italy and Spain. T cells, B-cell-depleted T cells, or PBMCs supplied cDNA or gDNA.

Original handling: Reference gene primer amplification in the assay estimated nucleated cell counts. Profiled with immunoSEQ multiplex PCR; TCRdb holds only in-frame clones, not every one. V and J calls and clone size are given by that table; D and trimming were obtained from the DNA. Altogether around 160,000 clones are present, 88% being singletons, with the ten largest covering 2.3%. This TCR was sampled from a human donor in a cohort sampled during active COVID-19. Material: peripheral blood.

CDR3: CASSKRGGSDTQYF. CDR3 coding DNA: TGTGCCAGCAGCAAACGGGGGGGGTCAGATACGCAGTATTTT. V usage is TRBV21-1 and J usage is TRBJ2-3; no check of the table's D call, TRBD2, against the DNA was made. TRBV21-1 is a documented pseudogene. The CDR3 is made up of 14 amino acids.